At least ten counts were recorded for the clone carrying this T cell receptor beta chain. What it binds is unknown. The ends were cut back, 8 bases at V and 2 bases at J, with 7 bases in the middle. The CDR3 sequence is 12 residues long. Germline assignment: CDR1 SGHVS and CDR2 FNYEAQ. The entry originates in a study of T cells in Graves' hyperthyroidism and ophthalmopathy. Exclusion of a patient resulted from uncontrolled infection, other autoimmune disease, pregnancy or lactation. Diagnosis relied on clinical symptoms, serum thyroxine and TRAb, thyroid ultrasound and orbital computed tomography. Whole-study results and caveats: Separating ophthalmopathy from stable hyperthyroidism was achieved by a 13 V-J model. Appearing also in blood were most of the thyroid clonotypes expanded above 0.001.

RNA transcripts yielded amplified TCR beta CDR3 regions. The study used the HTBI primer set for a first-round RT-PCR of the TCR CDR3. TCRdb re-derived calls from the multiplex PCR reads in MiXCR, one entry per CDR3 protein. This sample has about 700,000 distinct CDR3 sequences, with less than 45% found just once. J is TRBJ1-5 and V is TRBV7-6; D is ambiguous. The receptor was derived from an adult man with Graves' disease, either hyperthyroidism or ophthalmopathy (not recorded which). The sequenced sample consisted of peripheral blood or thyroid tissue (not recorded which). CDR3 protein: CASQTGNQPQHF. The CDR3 nucleotides read TGTGCCAGCCAGACGGGCAATCAGCCCCAGCATTTT.